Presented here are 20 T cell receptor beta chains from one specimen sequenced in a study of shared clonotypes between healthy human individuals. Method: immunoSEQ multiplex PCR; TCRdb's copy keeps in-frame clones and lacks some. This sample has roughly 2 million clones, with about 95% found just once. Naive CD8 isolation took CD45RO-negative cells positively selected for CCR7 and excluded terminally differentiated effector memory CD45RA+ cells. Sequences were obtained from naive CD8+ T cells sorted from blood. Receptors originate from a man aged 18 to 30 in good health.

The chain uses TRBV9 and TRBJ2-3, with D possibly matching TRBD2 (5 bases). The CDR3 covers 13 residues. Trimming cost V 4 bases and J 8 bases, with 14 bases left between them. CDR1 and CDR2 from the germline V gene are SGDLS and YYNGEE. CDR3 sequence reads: CASSPGLSGTQYF. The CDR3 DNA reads TGTGCCAGCAGCCCCGGACTCTCCGGTACGCAGTATTTT.

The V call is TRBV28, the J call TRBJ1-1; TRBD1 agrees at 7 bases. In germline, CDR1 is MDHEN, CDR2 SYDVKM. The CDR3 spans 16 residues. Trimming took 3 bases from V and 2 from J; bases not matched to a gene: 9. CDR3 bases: TGTGCCAGCAGTTTCCTCGCGGGACAGACAAACACTGAAGCTTTCTTT. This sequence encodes CASSFLAGQTNTEAFF.

The CDR3 DNA reads as TGCGCCAGCAGCCAAGACGCACAAACCTACAATGAGCAGTTCTTC. Translation: CASSQDAQTYNEQFF. The V call is TRBV4-1, the J call TRBJ2-1; D remains ambiguous. The CDR3 length is 15 residues. V dropped 0 bases and J dropped 2 bases, with 8 bases sitting between them. CDR1 is MGHRA, CDR2 YSYEKL, per germline.

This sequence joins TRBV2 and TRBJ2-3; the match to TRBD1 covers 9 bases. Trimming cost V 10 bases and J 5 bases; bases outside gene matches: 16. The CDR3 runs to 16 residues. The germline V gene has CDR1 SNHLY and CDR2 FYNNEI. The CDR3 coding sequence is TGTGCCAACACCCACTGGACAGGGGAAATGGGAGATACGCAGTATTTT. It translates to CANTHWTGEMGDTQYF.

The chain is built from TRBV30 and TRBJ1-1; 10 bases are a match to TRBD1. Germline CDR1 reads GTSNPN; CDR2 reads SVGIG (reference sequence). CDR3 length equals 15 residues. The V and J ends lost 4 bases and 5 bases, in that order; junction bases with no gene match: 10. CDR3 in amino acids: CAWNPGTGARTEAFF. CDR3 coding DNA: TGTGCCTGGAACCCCGGGACAGGGGCCCGGACTGAAGCTTTCTTT.

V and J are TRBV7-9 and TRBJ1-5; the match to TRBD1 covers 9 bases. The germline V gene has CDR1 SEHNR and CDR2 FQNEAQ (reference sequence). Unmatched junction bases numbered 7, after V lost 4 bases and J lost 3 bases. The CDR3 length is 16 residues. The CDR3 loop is CASSSGTGSNNQPQHF. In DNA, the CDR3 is TGTGCCAGCAGCTCCGGGACAGGGTCGAACAATCAGCCCCAGCATTTT.

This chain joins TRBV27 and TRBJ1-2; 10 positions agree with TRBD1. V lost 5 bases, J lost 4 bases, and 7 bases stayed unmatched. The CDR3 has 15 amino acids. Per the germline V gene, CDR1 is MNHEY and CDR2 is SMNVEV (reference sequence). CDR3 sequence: CASSIRQGASYGYTF. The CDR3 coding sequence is TGTGCCAGCAGTATCCGACAGGGGGCGAGCTATGGCTACACCTTC.

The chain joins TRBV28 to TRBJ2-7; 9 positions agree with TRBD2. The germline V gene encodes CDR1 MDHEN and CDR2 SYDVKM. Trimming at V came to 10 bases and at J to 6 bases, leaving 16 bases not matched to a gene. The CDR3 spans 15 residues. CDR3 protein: CATKWRGGLLREQYF. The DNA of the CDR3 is TGTGCCACCAAGTGGCGGGGGGGGCTCTTACGCGAGCAGTACTTC.

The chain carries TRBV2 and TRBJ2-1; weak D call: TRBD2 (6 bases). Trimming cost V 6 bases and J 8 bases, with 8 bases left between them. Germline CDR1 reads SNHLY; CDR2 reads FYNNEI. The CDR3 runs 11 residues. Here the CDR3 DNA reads TGTGCCAGCAGCAGGGAGGATGAGCAGTTCTTC. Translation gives CASSREDEQFF. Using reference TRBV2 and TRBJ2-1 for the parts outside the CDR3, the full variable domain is EPEVTQTPSHQVTQMGQEVILRCVPISNHLYFYWYRQILGQKVEFLVSFYNNEISEKSEIFDDQFSVERPDGSNFTLKIRSTKLEDSAMYFCASSREDEQFFGPGTRLTVL.

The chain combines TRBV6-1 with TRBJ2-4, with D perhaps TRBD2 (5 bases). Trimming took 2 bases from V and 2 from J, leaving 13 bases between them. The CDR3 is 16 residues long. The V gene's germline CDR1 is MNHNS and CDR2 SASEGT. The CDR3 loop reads CASSEPGSETKNIQYF. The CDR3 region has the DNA TGTGCCAGCAGTGAACCGGGATCGGAGACCAAAAACATTCAGTACTTC.

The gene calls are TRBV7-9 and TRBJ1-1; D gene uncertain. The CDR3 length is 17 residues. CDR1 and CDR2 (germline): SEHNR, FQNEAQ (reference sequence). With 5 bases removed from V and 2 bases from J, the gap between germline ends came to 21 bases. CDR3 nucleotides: TGTGCCAGCAGCGAACAGCGTGGGTTAAGCTCTAACACTGAAGCTTTCTTT. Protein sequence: CASSEQRGLSSNTEAFF. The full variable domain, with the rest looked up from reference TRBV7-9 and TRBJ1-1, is DTGVSQNPRHKITKRGQNVTFRCDPISEHNRLYWYRQTLGQGPEFLTYFQNEAQLEKSRLLSDRFSAERPKGSFSTLEIQRTEQGDSAMYLCASSEQRGLSSNTEAFFGQGTRLTVV.

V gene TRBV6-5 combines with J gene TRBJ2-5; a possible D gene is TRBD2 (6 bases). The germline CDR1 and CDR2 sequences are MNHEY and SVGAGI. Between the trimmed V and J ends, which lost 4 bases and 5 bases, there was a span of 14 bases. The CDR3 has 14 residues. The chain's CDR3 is CASSSWGEAETQYF. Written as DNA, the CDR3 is TGTGCCAGCAGTTCCTGGGGGGAGGCGGAGACCCAGTACTTC.

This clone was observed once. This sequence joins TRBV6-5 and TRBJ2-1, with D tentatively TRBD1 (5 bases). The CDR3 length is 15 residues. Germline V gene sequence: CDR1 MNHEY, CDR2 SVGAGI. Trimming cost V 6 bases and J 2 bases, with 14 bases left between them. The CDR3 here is CASSTRTSTYNEQFF. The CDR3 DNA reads TGTGCCAGCAGCACGCGGACAAGTACCTACAATGAGCAGTTCTTC.

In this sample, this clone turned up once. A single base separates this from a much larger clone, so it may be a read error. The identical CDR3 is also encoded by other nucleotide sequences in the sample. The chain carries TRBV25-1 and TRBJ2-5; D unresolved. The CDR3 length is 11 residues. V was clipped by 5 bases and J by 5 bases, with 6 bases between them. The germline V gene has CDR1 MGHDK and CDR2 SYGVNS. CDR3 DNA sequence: TGTGCCAGCAGTTTAGGGGAGACCCAGTACTTC. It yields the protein CASSLGETQYF.

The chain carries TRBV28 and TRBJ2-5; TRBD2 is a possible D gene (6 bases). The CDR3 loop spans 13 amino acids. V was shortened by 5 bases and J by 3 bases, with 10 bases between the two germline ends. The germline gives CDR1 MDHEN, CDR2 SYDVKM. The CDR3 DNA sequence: TGTGCCAGCAGTGGCTGGGGGGAAGAGACCCAGTACTTC. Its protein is CASSGWGEETQYF.

This chain's CDR3 is CASSLLQGTPYEQYF. As DNA, the CDR3 is TGTGCCAGCAGTTTATTACAGGGTACCCCCTACGAGCAGTACTTC. The gene calls are TRBV27 and TRBJ2-7, with D tentatively TRBD1 (6 bases). The CDR3 is made up of 15 amino acids. CDR1 is MNHEY and CDR2 is SMNVEV in the germline V gene (reference sequence). The V gene lost 1 base and the J gene lost 2 bases, with 12 bases spanning the gap.

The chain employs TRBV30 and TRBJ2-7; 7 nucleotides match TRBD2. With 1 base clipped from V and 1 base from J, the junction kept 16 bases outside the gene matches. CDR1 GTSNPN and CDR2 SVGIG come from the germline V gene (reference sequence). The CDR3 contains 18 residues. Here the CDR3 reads CAWSERGSGWSKSYEQYF. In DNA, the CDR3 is TGTGCCTGGAGTGAAAGGGGTAGCGGGTGGAGTAAGTCCTACGAGCAGTACTTC.

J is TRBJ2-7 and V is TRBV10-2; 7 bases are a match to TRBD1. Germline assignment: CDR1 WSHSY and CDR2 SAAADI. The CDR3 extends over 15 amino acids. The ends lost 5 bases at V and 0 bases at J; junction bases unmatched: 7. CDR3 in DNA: TGCGCCAGCAGTATATTGGGACAGCCCTCCTACGAGCAGTACTTC. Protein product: CASSILGQPSYEQYF.

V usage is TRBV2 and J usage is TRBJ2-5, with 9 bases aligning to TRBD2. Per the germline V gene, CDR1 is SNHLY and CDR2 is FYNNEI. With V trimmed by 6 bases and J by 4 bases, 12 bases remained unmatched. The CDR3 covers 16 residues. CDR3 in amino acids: CASSPTSSGRGETQYF. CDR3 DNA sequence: TGTGCCAGCAGCCCAACGAGTAGCGGGAGAGGAGAGACCCAGTACTTC.

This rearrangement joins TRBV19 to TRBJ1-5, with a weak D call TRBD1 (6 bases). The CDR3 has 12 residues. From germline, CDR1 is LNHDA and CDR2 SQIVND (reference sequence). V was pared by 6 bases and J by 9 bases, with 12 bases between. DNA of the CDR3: TGTGCCAGTAGCAACGGGGGCCGGCCCCAGCATTTT. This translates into CASSNGGRPQHF.